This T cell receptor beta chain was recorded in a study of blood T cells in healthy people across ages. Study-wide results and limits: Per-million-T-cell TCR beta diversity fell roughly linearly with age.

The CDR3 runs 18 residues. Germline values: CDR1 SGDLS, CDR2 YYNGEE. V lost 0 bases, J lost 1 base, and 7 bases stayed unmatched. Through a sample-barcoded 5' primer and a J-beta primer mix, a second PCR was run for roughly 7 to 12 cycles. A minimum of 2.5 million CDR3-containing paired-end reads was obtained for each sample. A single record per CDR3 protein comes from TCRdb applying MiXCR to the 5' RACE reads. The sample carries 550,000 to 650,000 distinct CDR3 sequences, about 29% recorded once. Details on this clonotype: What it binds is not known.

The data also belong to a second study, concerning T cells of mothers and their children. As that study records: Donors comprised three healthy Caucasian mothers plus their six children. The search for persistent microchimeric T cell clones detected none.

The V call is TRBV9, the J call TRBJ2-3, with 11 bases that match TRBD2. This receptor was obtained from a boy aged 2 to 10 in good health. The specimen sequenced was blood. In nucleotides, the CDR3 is TGTGCCAGCAGCGTAGCCTTACTAGCGGGAGCAGGCACAGATACGCAGTATTTT. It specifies CASSVALLAGAGTDTQYF.